These T cell receptor beta chains were read from a single sample in a study of control samples from healthy donors and cancer patients. Sequenced by immunoSEQ multiplex PCR; TCRdb stores in-frame clones only, minus some. The data contain 120,000 or so clones, around 94% of them singletons. The sequenced sample was PBMCs. Receptor source: an elderly man with head and neck cancer. The CDR3 runs from the conserved cysteine through the conserved F or W. D genes are given only for firm matches. Expanded clones get a size class; other rows say once, few or many, or leave the size out.

size	J	D	V	DNA	CDR3
NA	TRBJ2-1	TRBD2	TRBV6-4	TGTGCCAGCAGTCTAGCGGGGGGGCAGGATGAGCAGTTCTTC	CASSLAGGQDEQFF
NA	TRBJ1-6	NA	TRBV6-6	TGTGCCAGCAGTCAAAGGAAGGGCTCTAGCTCCTATAATTCACCCCTCCACTTT	CASSQRKGSSSYNSPLHF
NA	TRBJ1-5	NA	TRBV19	TGTGCCAGTAGTACCCTTTATCAGCCCCAGCATTTT	CASSTLYQPQHF
NA	TRBJ2-7	NA	TRBV6-2/TRBV6-3	TGTGCCAGCAGTTACTTCGTCAACTACGAGCAGTACTTC	CASSYFVNYEQYF
NA	TRBJ1-2	TRBD1	TRBV5-1	TGCGCCAGCAGCTTGGCCCCCGGGACAGGCACTCTCTATGGCTACACCTTC	CASSLAPGTGTLYGYTF
NA	TRBJ1-6	NA	TRBV6-6	TGTGCCAGCAGTTCAGTGGGCCATTCACCCCTCCACTTT	CASSSVGHSPLHF
NA	TRBJ2-3	NA	TRBV9	TGTGCCAGCAGCCCCGCCCGCAGCACAGATACGCAGTATTTT	CASSPARSTDTQYF
NA	TRBJ1-4	NA	TRBV7-9	TGTGCCAGCAGCTTTCCCTGGACGGATACGAATGAAAAACTGTTTTTT	CASSFPWTDTNEKLFF
NA	TRBJ2-7	NA	TRBV5-1	TGCGCCAGCAGCCCATCTGGGGTCTCCTACGAGCAGTACTTC	CASSPSGVSYEQYF
NA	TRBJ1-3	NA	TRBV18	TGTGCCAGCTCACCACCGAACGGGGTGTTCTCGAAGGCTGGAAACACCATATATTTT	CASSPPNGVFSKAGNTIYF
NA	TRBJ2-1	NA	TRBV9	TGTGCCAGCAGCGTAGAGGCAGAAACCTACAATGAGCAGTTCTTC	CASSVEAETYNEQFF
NA	TRBJ1-3	NA	TRBV30	TGTGCCTTAGACGGTTTCTCTGGAAACACCATATATTTT	CALDGFSGNTIYF
NA	TRBJ2-5	NA	TRBV14	TGTGCCAGCAGCGCATTAAGGCAATTACGAGAGACCCAGTACTTC	CASSALRQLRETQYF
once	TRBJ2-7	TRBD2	TRBV7-6	TGTGCCAGCAGCATCGGACTAGCGGGAGGTAGAAGGGAGCAGTACTTC	CASSIGLAGGRREQYF
NA	TRBJ1-2	TRBD1	TRBV4-1	TGCGCCAGCAGCCAAAGGGACAGGAGAAACTATGGCTACACCTTC	CASSQRDRRNYGYTF
NA	TRBJ1-6	NA	TRBV5-4	TGTGCCAGCAGCTATGGACACCCGAGCTCCTATAATTCACCCCTCCACTTT	CASSYGHPSSYNSPLHF
NA	TRBJ1-5	NA	TRBV19	TGTGCCAGTGCCGACAGGTCCAATCAGCCCCAGCATTTT	CASADRSNQPQHF
NA	TRBJ1-2	TRBD1	TRBV7-9	TGTGCCAGCAGCTTGGCCGGGACAGATGGCTACACCTTC	CASSLAGTDGYTF
NA	TRBJ1-2	NA	TRBV5-8	TGTGCCAGCAGCCTAGTTGTTCATGGCTACACCTTC	CASSLVVHGYTF
once	TRBJ2-1	TRBD2	TRBV24-1	TGTGCCACCAGTGCTAGCGGGAGTTACTCCTACAATGAGCAGTTCTTC	CATSASGSYSYNEQFF
NA	TRBJ2-1	TRBD2	TRBV9	TGTGCCAGCAGCTCCCTTAGCGGGAGCCTATCGAGCGAGCAGTTCTTC	CASSSLSGSLSSEQFF
once	TRBJ2-1	NA	TRBV12-5	TGTGCTAGTGGTTCGAAGGGCACAGGGATGATCTCCTACAATGAGCAGTTCTTC	CASGSKGTGMISYNEQFF
NA	TRBJ1-1	TRBD1	TRBV6-2/TRBV6-3	TGTGCCAGCAGCGGGACAGCCAGGACTGAAGCTTTCTTT	CASSGTARTEAFF
NA	TRBJ1-6	NA	TRBV18	TGTGCCAGCTCCCAAGGACAAGCAAATTCACCCCTCCACTTT	CASSQGQANSPLHF
NA	TRBJ1-2	TRBD1	TRBV6-1	TGTGCCAGCAGTGAGGACAGGGGGTACTATGGCTACACCTTC	CASSEDRGYYGYTF
NA	TRBJ1-2	TRBD1	TRBV19	TGTGCCAGTTCGGACAGGGGAGTATACTATGGCTACACCTTC	CASSDRGVYYGYTF
NA	TRBJ2-7	TRBD2	TRBV5-6	TGTGCCAGCAGCTCACTAGCGCGGGCCTACGAGCAGTACTTC	CASSSLARAYEQYF
few	TRBJ1-2	NA	TRBV30	TGTGCCTGGAGTCCCGGGCGGCGGTCGTATGGCTACACCTTC	CAWSPGRRSYGYTF
NA	TRBJ2-1	NA	TRBV7-9	TGTGCCAGCAGCTTCCCGGGGGAAAGCTACAATGAGCAGTTCTTC	CASSFPGESYNEQFF
NA	TRBJ2-3	TRBD1	TRBV7-9	TGTGCCAGCAGCAACCGGGACAGAGCTAGCACAGATACGCAGTATTTT	CASSNRDRASTDTQYF
NA	TRBJ1-4	NA	TRBV28	TGTGCCAGCAGGTACTCACAGGGAACTAATGAAAAACTGTTTTTT	CASRYSQGTNEKLFF